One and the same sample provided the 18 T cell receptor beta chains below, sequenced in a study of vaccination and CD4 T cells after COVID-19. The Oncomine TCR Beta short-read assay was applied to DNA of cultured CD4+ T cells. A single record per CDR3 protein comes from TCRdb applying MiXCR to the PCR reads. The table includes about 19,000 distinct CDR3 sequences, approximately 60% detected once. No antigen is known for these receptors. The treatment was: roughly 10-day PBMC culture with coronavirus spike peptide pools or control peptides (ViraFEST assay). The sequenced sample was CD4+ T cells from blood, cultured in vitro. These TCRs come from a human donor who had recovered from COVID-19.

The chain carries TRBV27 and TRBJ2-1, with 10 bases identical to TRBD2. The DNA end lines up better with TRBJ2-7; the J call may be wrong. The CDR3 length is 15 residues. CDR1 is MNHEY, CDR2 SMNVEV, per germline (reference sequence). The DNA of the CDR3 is TGTGCCAGCAGGCAAGCGGGAGGGGGGTCCTACGAGCAGTACTTC. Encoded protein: CASRQAGGGSYEQYF.

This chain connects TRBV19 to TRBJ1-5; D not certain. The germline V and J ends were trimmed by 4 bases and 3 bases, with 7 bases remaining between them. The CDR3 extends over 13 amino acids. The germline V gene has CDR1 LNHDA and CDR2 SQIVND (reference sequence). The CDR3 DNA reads TGTGCCAGTAGTACCCTGACCAATCAGCCCCAGCATTTT. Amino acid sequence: CASSTLTNQPQHF. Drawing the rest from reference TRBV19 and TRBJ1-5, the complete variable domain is DGGITQSPKYLFRKEGQNVTLSCEQNLNHDAMYWYRQDPGQGLRLIYYSQIVNDFQKGDIAEGYSVSREKKESFPLTVTSAQKNPTAFYLCASSTLTNQPQHFGDGTRLSIL.

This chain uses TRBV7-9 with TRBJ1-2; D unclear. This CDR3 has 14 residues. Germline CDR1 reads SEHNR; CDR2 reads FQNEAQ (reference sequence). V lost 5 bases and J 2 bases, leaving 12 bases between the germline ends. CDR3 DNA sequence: TGTGCCAGCAGCGGACGGGCGATGAACTATGGCTACACCTTC. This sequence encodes CASSGRAMNYGYTF.

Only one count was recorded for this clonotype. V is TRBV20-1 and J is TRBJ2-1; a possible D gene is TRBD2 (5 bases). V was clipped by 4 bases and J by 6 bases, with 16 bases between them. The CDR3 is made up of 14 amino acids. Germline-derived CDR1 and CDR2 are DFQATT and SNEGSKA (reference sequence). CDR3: CSANYPGLINEQFF. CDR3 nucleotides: TGCAGTGCTAACTACCCCGGACTTATCAATGAGCAGTTCTTC.

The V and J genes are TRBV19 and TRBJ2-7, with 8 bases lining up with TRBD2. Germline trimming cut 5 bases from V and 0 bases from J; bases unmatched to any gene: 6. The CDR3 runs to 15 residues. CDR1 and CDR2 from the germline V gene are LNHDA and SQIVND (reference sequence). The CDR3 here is CASSRGGQGSYEQYF. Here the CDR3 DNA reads TGTGCCAGTAGTCGGGGGGGACAAGGCTCCTACGAGCAGTACTTC.

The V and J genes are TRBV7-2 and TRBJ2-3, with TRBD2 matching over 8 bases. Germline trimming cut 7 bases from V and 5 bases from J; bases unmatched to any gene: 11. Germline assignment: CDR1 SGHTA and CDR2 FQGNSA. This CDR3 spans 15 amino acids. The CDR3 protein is CASTPWSGRGDTQYF. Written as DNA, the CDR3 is TGTGCCAGCACCCCGTGGAGCGGGAGAGGAGATACGCAGTATTTT.

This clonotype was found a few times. As DNA, the CDR3 is TGTGCCAGCAGCTTAAGTGGCGCAGATACGCAGTATTTT. Translated, it gives CASSLSGADTQYF. The rearrangement uses TRBV7-3 and TRBJ2-3; D gene ambiguous. This CDR3 has 13 amino acids. Between the trimmed V and J ends, which lost 1 base and 4 bases, there was a span of 6 bases. Per germline, CDR1 SGHTA and CDR2 FQGTGA.

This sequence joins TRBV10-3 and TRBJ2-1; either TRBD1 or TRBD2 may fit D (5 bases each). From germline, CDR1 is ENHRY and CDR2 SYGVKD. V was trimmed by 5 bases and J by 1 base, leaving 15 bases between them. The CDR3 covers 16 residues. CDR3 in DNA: TGTGCCATCAGTAGTTCCGGGACCCAGTCCTACAATGAGCAGTTCTTC. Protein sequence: CAISSSGTQSYNEQFF.

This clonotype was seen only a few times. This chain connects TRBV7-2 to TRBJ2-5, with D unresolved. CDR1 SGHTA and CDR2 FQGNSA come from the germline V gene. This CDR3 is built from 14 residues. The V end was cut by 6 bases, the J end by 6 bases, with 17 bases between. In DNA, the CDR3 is TGTGCCAGCAGTTTACCCCCTCTTTTGCAGACCCAGTACTTC. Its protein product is CASSLPPLLQTQYF.

CDR3 sequence: CASSLQTNTEAFF. The CDR3 DNA reads as TGTGCCAGCAGCTTACAGACGAACACTGAAGCTTTCTTT. The chain recombines TRBV7-2 with TRBJ1-1; D uncertain. Germline-derived CDR1 and CDR2 are SGHTA and FQGNSA. This CDR3 region has 13 residues. Trimming cost V 2 bases and J 1 base, with 5 bases left between them.

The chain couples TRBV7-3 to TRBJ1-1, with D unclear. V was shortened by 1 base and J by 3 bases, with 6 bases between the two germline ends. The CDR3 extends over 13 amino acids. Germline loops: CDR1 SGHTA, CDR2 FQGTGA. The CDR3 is CASSLNTHTEAFF. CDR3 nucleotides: TGTGCCAGCAGCTTAAACACCCACACTGAAGCTTTCTTT.

CDR3 sequence reads: CAITGLTGTGELFF. CDR3 DNA: TGTGCCATTACAGGCCTTACTGGCACCGGGGAGCTGTTTTTT. V and J are TRBV10-3 and TRBJ2-2; D may be TRBD1 (5 bases). Germline V gives CDR1 ENHRY, CDR2 SYGVKD. The V and J ends lost 9 bases and 4 bases respectively, with 15 bases between them. CDR3 length: 14 amino acids.

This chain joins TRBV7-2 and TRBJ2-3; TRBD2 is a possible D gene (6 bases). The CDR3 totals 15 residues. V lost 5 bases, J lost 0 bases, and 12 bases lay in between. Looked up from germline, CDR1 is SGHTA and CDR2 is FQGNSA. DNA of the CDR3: TGTGCCAGCAGCAAGGACTACCTTAGCACAGATACGCAGTATTTT. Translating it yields CASSKDYLSTDTQYF.

In DNA form, the CDR3 reads TGCAGTGCGGGGGCGGGGAACACTGAAGCTTTCTTT. Its translation: CSAGAGNTEAFF. The chain joins TRBV20-1 to TRBJ1-1, with D possibly being TRBD1 (6 bases). Germline CDR1 reads DFQATT; CDR2 reads SNEGSKA (reference sequence). Trimming cost V 6 bases and J 1 base, with 9 bases left between them. The CDR3 is 12 amino acids.

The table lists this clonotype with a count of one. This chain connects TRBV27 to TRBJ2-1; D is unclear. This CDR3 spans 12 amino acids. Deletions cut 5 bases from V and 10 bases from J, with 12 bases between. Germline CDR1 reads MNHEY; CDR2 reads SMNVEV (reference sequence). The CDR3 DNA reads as TGTGCCAGCAGTCCCCCATTTCGCGAGCAGTTCTTC. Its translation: CASSPPFREQFF.

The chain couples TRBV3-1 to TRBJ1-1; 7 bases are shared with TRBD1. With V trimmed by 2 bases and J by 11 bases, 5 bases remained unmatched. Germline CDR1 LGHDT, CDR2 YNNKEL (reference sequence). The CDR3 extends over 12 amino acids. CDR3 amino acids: CASSQRTGLAFF. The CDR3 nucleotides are TGTGCCAGCAGCCAACGGACAGGATTGGCTTTCTTT.

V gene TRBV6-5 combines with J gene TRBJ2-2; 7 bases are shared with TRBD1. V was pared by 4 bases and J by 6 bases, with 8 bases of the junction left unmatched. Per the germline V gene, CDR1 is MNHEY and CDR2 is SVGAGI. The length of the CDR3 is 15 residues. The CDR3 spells CASSSTGRFSGELFF. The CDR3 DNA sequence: TGTGCCAGCAGTTCGACAGGGAGATTTTCCGGGGAGCTGTTTTTT.

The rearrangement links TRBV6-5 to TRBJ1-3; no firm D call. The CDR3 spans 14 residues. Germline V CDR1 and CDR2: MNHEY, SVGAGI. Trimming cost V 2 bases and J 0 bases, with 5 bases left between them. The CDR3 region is CASSYSFSGNTIYF. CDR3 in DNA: TGTGCCAGCAGTTACAGTTTCTCTGGAAACACCATATATTTT.